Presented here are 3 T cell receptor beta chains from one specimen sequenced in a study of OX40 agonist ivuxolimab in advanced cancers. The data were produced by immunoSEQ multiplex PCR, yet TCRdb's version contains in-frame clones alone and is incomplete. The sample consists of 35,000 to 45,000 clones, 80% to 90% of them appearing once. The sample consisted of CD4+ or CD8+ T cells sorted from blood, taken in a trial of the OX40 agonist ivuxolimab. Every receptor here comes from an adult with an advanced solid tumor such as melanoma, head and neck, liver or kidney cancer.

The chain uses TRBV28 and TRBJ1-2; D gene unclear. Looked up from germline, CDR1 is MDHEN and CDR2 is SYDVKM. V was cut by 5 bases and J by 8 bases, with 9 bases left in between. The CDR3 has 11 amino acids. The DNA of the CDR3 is TGTGCCAGCAGTCGAGTTCTCGGCTACACCTTC. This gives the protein CASSRVLGYTF.

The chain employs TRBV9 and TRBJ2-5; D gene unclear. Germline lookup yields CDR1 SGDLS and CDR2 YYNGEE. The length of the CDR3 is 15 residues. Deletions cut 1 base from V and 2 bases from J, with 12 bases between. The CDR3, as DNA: TGTGCCAGCAGCGTACACCCGGTCGGACAAGAGACCCAGTACTTC. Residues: CASSVHPVGQETQYF. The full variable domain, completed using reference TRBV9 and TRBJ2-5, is DSGVTQTPKHLITATGQRVTLRCSPRSGDLSVYWYQQSLDQGLQFLIQYYNGEERAKGNILERFSAQQFPDLHSELNLSSLELGDSALYFCASSVHPVGQETQYFGPGTRLLVL.

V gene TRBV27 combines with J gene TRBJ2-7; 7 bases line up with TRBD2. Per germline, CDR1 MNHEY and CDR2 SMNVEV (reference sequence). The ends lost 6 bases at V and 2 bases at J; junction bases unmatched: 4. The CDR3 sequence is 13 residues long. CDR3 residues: CASRGRGTYEQYF. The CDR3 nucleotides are TGTGCCAGCAGAGGGCGGGGGACCTACGAGCAGTACTTC.